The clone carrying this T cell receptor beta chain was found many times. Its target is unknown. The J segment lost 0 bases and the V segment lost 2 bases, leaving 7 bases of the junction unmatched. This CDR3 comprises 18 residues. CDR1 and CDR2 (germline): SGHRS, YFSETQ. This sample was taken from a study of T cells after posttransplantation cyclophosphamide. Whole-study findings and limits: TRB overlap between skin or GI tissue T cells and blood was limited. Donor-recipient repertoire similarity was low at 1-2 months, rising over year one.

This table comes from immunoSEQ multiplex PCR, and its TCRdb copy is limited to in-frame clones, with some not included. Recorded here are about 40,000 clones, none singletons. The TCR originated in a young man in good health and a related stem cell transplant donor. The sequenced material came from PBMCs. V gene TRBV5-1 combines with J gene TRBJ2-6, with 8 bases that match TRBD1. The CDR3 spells CASSLGGTGGSGANVLTF. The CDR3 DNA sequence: TGCGCCAGCAGCTTAGGAGGGACAGGAGGCTCTGGGGCCAACGTCCTGACTTTC.